These T cell receptor beta chains were read from a single sample in a study of cytomegalovirus exposure and HLA in healthy donors. The protocol was immunoSEQ multiplex PCR, while the TCRdb copy is restricted to in-frame clones and leaves out a portion. The sample records more than 95,000 clones, over 9.5% being singletons. Sequenced input: PBMCs. These receptors all stem from a woman younger than 30 in good health and CMV-seropositive. Each CDR3 is given with its conserved first and last residue. The D gene is left open where the match is weak. A row's size may be missing; if present it is once, few, many or a size class.

>NA|TRBJ2-3|TRBV9|TRBD1
TGTGCCAGCAGCTTTGGGACAGCAGATACGCAGTATTTT
CASSFGTADTQYF
>NA|TRBJ2-3|TRBV27|NA
TGTGCCAGCAGGGCTACCTTGGGAGTGGCAGATACGCAGTATTTT
CASRATLGVADTQYF
>NA|TRBJ2-5|TRBV19|TRBD2
TGTGCCAGTAGGGACTCGGGGGGGACCCAGTACTTC
CASRDSGGTQYF
>few|TRBJ2-1|TRBV30|NA
TGTGCCTGGAGTATGGCGGTCTACAATGAGCAGTTCTTC
CAWSMAVYNEQFF
>NA|TRBJ2-7|TRBV6-5|TRBD1
TGTGCCAGCAGTCCCGGGACAGTCTCCTACGAGCAGTACTTC
CASSPGTVSYEQYF
>few|TRBJ2-2|TRBV9|NA
TGTGCCAGCAGCTTTCAGATTGAGAACACCGGGGAGCTGTTTTTT
CASSFQIENTGELFF
>NA|TRBJ1-1|TRBV2|NA
TGTGCCAGCAGTGAAGAAGCCTCCACTGAAGCTTTCTTT
CASSEEASTEAFF
>NA|TRBJ2-7|TRBV7-2|NA
TGTGCCAGCAGCTTAGGACACCCACCTAACGAGCAGTACTTC
CASSLGHPPNEQYF
>NA|TRBJ2-7|TRBV6-1|NA
TGTGCCAGCAGTGGGGAGGCAGGATACGAGCAGTACTTC
CASSGEAGYEQYF
>NA|TRBJ2-7|TRBV4-1|NA
TGCGCCAGCAGCCAAGCAGGGGGGAGCTCCTACGAGCAGTACTTC
CASSQAGGSSYEQYF
>few|TRBJ2-3|TRBV5-6|TRBD2
TGTGCCAGCAGCTTGGTATGGGAGGGAGATACGCAGTATTTT
CASSLVWEGDTQYF
>few|TRBJ1-5|TRBV28|NA
TGTGCCAGCAATCGACAGGTGGGCAATCAGCCCCAGCATTTT
CASNRQVGNQPQHF
>NA|TRBJ2-7|TRBV5-6|NA
TGTGCCAGCCGACAATTACAGGACACCTACGAGCAGTACTTC
CASRQLQDTYEQYF
>NA|TRBJ1-5|TRBV6-5|NA
TGTGCCAGCAGTGCCACGGTCGGGCAGCCCCAGCATTTT
CASSATVGQPQHF
>NA|TRBJ2-5|TRBV6-1|NA
TGTGCCAGCAGTGAATGGTTGGTAGGGAGCGTGGAGACCCAGTACTTC
CASSEWLVGSVETQYF
>few|TRBJ2-1|TRBV5-4|TRBD2
TGTGCCAGCAGCTCCCTAGCGGGAGGCAATGAGCAGTTCTTC
CASSSLAGGNEQFF
>few|TRBJ1-5|TRBV19|NA
TGTGCCAGTAGCAGGGATTGGATGGGCAATCAGCCCCAGCATTTT
CASSRDWMGNQPQHF
>NA|TRBJ2-1|TRBV4-1|TRBD2
TGCGCCAGCAGCCAATCGCGACTAGCGGGAGAGCGCGAGCAGTTCTTC
CASSQSRLAGEREQFF
>NA|TRBJ2-1|TRBV7-9|NA
TGTGCCAGCAGCTTACCCACAGGGCCCGCCTACAATGAGCAGTTCTTC
CASSLPTGPAYNEQFF
>few|TRBJ1-5|TRBV7-8|TRBD1
TGTGCCAGCAGCTTAGGGGGACAGGGGCCCCAGCATTTT
CASSLGGQGPQHF
>few|TRBJ2-2|TRBV4-1|NA
TGCGCCAGCAGCCACGCTGTCGGCGGGGAGCTGTTTTTT
CASSHAVGGELFF
>NA|TRBJ2-2|TRBV7-2|NA
TGTGCCAGCAGCGCAGATGGTATTTACACCGGGGAGCTGTTTTTT
CASSADGIYTGELFF
>medium-sized|TRBJ2-3|TRBV6-1|NA
TGTGCCAGCGGGTTTTATAGCGGTAGCACAGATACGCAGTATTTT
CASGFYSGSTDTQYF
>few|TRBJ2-6|TRBV27|TRBD1
TGCGTCACAGGAACAGGGGCTTACTCTGGGGCCAACGTCCTGACTTTC
CVTGTGAYSGANVLTF
>few|TRBJ1-1|TRBV28|TRBD1
TGTGCCAGCAGTCCCTCTCCGGGACAGGGGTCCTCAGAAGCTTTCTTT
CASSPSPGQGSSEAFF
>NA|TRBJ1-1|TRBV19|NA
TGTGCCAGTGCTCCCGGGGGGCGATCTACCACTGAAGCTTTCTTT
CASAPGGRSTTEAFF
>few|TRBJ2-2|TRBV5-1|NA
TGCGCCAGCAGCTTGGATCCCTCCAACACCGGGGAGCTGTTTTTT
CASSLDPSNTGELFF
>few|TRBJ1-4|TRBV6-1|NA
TGTGCCAGCAGTGAAGCGCGGGAGGCGACTGAAAAACTGTTTTTT
CASSEAREATEKLFF
>few|TRBJ2-1|TRBV7-9|TRBD2
TGTGCCAGCACCCCCCATTGGCGGGAGGGCCCTTATGAGCAGTTCTTC
CASTPHWREGPYEQFF
>NA|TRBJ1-1|TRBV29-1|TRBD1
TGCAGCGTGGAAGGGGGCGTGGGCGGCTTAGGAGCTTTCTTT
CSVEGGVGGLGAFF
>once|TRBJ2-4|TRBV4-1|NA
TGCGCCAGCAGCCAAGATCGTCAGGACATTCAGTACTTC
CASSQDRQDIQYF
>NA|TRBJ2-7|TRBV11-2|NA
TGTGCCAGCAGCTCTCCCGGTGGATTCGGCGGCTACGAGCAGTACTTC
CASSSPGGFGGYEQYF
>few|TRBJ1-1|TRBV7-9|TRBD1
TGTGCCAGCAGCCCTGGGGACAGGAGGAACACTGAAGCTTTCTTT
CASSPGDRRNTEAFF
>NA|TRBJ2-3|TRBV7-6|TRBD2
TGTGCCAGCAGCTTAGGAATAGCGGGAGTGGCAGATACGCAGTATTTT
CASSLGIAGVADTQYF
>few|TRBJ2-3|TRBV6-4|TRBD2
TGTGCCAGCAGTGATAGTAGCGGGACCACAGATACGCAGTATTTT
CASSDSSGTTDTQYF
>few|TRBJ2-7|TRBV7-9|NA
TGTGCCAGCAGCTTAGTCCAGGGGATGAGATCCTACGAGCAGTACTTC
CASSLVQGMRSYEQYF
>few|TRBJ2-7|TRBV4-1|TRBD2
TGCGCCAGCAGCCAAGATCCCGGACTAGGGGTCGACGAGCAGTACTTC
CASSQDPGLGVDEQYF
>few|TRBJ1-1|TRBV7-9|NA
TGTGCCAGCAGCTTAGCACAGGGACGGAACACTGAAGCTTTCTTT
CASSLAQGRNTEAFF
>NA|TRBJ2-5|TRBV5-1|TRBD2
TGCGCCAGCGAGCGGGGCCCCCAAGAGACCCAGTACTTC
CASERGPQETQYF
>few|TRBJ2-1|TRBV19|TRBD2
TGTGCCAGCCGACGGACTAGCGGGACCAATGAGCAGTTCTTC
CASRRTSGTNEQFF
>NA|TRBJ1-5|TRBV21-1|NA
TGTGCCAGCACTTTTCAGCATTTT
CASTFQHF
>NA|TRBJ2-3|TRBV6-5|TRBD2
TGTGCCAGCAGCGGACTAGCAGGATCCACAGATACGCAGTATTTT
CASSGLAGSTDTQYF
>NA|TRBJ2-7|TRBV10-2|NA
TGCGCCAGCAGTGAGCAGGCTCTAGCCCTCCGCGAGCAGTACTTC
CASSEQALALREQYF
>few|TRBJ2-1|TRBV30|NA
TGTGCCTGGACTAGCGTGGACAATGAGCAGTTCTTC
CAWTSVDNEQFF
>NA|TRBJ2-5|TRBV28|TRBD1
TGTGCCAGCAGTTCTCACAGGGGGCGAATGGCCCAGTACTTC
CASSSHRGRMAQYF
>NA|TRBJ1-1|TRBV6-6|NA
TGTGCCAGCAGCCCCTCAGGGGTAATCCTTACTGAAGCTTTCTTT
CASSPSGVILTEAFF
>NA|TRBJ1-2|TRBV10-3|NA
TGTGCCATCAGTGAGGACAGGTTAGAAGGCTACACCTTC
CAISEDRLEGYTF
>NA|TRBJ2-3|TRBV19|TRBD2
TGTGCCAGTAGGGGGCCTAGCGGGCTGGGAGATACGCAGTATTTT
CASRGPSGLGDTQYF
>few|TRBJ2-7|TRBV5-4|NA
TGTGCCAGCAGCTCTCCCTCCGAGCAGTACTTC
CASSSPSEQYF
>NA|TRBJ2-7|TRBV25-1|NA
TGTGCCAGCAGACCCCAGGTGAACTTCGGCTACGAGCAGTACTTC
CASRPQVNFGYEQYF
>NA|TRBJ1-1|TRBV2|TRBD1
TGTGCCAGCAGTGAGAGGGGGCTAGCTCCCGAAGCTTTCTTT
CASSERGLAPEAFF
>few|TRBJ2-5|TRBV7-9|NA
TGTGCCAGCAGCCAGGATGTAGAAGAGACCCAGTACTTC
CASSQDVEETQYF
>few|TRBJ1-1|TRBV5-8|NA
TGTGCCAGCAGCTTGGGTTGGGGAGGGAACACTGAAGCTTTCTTT
CASSLGWGGNTEAFF
>NA|TRBJ1-2|TRBV6-1|NA
TGTGCCAGCAGTGATCGGACAGAGTCGTACGGCTACACCTTC
CASSDRTESYGYTF
>NA|TRBJ1-5|TRBV30|NA
TGTGCCTGGTCCCTCGTCGGGTATAATCAGCCCCAGCATTTT
CAWSLVGYNQPQHF
>few|TRBJ1-4|TRBV6-5|NA
TGTGCCAGCAGTGAGACAGTTCTCGAAAAACTGTTTTTT
CASSETVLEKLFF
>NA|TRBJ1-5|TRBV30|NA
TGTGCCTGGAGTAAAGGGGGGGGTCAGCCCCAGCATTTT
CAWSKGGGQPQHF